This T cell receptor beta chain is drawn from a study of identical twins. This clonotype was counted only a few times. Its antigen is currently unknown. Broader study findings: Zero-insertion findings could be partly confounded by invariant cells (MAIT and iNKT cells).

CDR1 and CDR2 from the germline V gene are MNHEY and SVGEGT. V lost 7 bases, J lost 2 bases, and 9 bases stayed unmatched. There are 15 residues in the CDR3. TCRdb reanalysed the 5' RACE reads using MiXCR and keeps one entry per CDR3 protein. The repertoire holds under 450,000 distinct CDR3 sequences, about 18% seen once, with 12% in the top ten. This sequence joins TRBV6-2 or TRBV6-3 and TRBJ2-7; TRBD2 agrees at 9 bases. The TCR comes from a middle-aged man in good health. Sequencing was performed on naive T cells sorted from blood. In nucleotides, the CDR3 is TGTGCCAGCAATTTTGGGACTAGCTCTACCTACGAGCAGTACTTC. This gives the protein CASNFGTSSTYEQYF.